The 25 T cell receptor beta chains reported below all come from one sample, sequenced in a study of shared clonotypes between healthy human individuals. TCRdb's table, derived via immunoSEQ multiplex PCR, lists solely in-frame clones and lacks some. The table includes 2 million to 2.5 million clones, 95% detected once. The sequencing sample was made of naive CD4+ T cells sorted from blood. Described subset: CD45RA+ positively selected. These receptors came from a man between 18 and 35 years old in good health.

The rearrangement links TRBV7-8 to TRBJ1-4; D might be TRBD1 (6 bases). The CDR3 extends over 15 amino acids. Trimming took 2 bases from V and 0 from J, leaving 7 bases between them. The germline CDR1 and CDR2 sequences are SGHVS and FQNEAQ. DNA for the CDR3: TGTGCCAGCAGCTTATGGACAGCAACTAATGAAAAACTGTTTTTT. Protein sequence: CASSLWTATNEKLFF.

The genes are TRBV28 and TRBJ2-2, with D possibly TRBD2 on 7 matching bases. V lost 9 bases to trimming and J lost 6 bases, with 26 bases between them. Looked up from germline, CDR1 is MDHEN and CDR2 is SYDVKM. The CDR3 consists of 17 residues. The CDR3 protein is CASGAWSGGERAGELFF. In DNA, the CDR3 is TGTGCCAGTGGTGCTTGGTCGGGGGGCGAAAGAGCCGGGGAGCTGTTTTTT.

This chain uses TRBV25-1 with TRBJ2-3; TRBD2 matches at 9 bases. CDR1 and CDR2 (germline): MGHDK, SYGVNS. V shed 10 bases, J shed 0 bases, and the junction held 8 bases outside the gene matches. The CDR3 spans 15 residues. CDR3 DNA: TGTGCCACCACCCCCACTAGCGGGAGCACAGATACGCAGTATTTT. It translates to CATTPTSGSTDTQYF.

As to this clone: Additional DNA sequences in this sample encode the identical CDR3. The V and J genes are TRBV6-5 and TRBJ2-7; D is uncertain. CDR3 length: 13 amino acids. V lost 4 bases, J lost 2 bases, and 9 bases lay in between. Germline assignment: CDR1 MNHEY and CDR2 SVGAGI. The CDR3 DNA reads as TGTGCCAGCAGTTCACTCTCGGCCTACGAGCAGTACTTC. Encoded protein: CASSSLSAYEQYF.

A word on this clone: The junction departs from the called germline gene at one end, perhaps through a read error. This chain connects TRBV4-3 to TRBJ2-7; TRBD1 matches 8 bases. The CDR3 length is 14 residues. CDR1 is LGHNA, CDR2 YSLEER, per germline. The CDR3 reads CASSLGQGQYGQYF. DNA for the CDR3: TGCGCCAGCAGCCTCGGACAGGGTCAATACGGGCAGTACTTC.

This CDR3 is CASSEPTSGGYEQYF. The DNA for the CDR3 is TGCGCCAGCAGTGAGCCGACTAGCGGCGGCTACGAGCAGTACTTC. V usage is TRBV10-2 and J usage is TRBJ2-7; the match to TRBD2 covers 9 bases. CDR3 length equals 15 residues. The germline V gene has CDR1 WSHSY and CDR2 SAAADI. V trimming: 2 bases; J trimming: 3 bases; junction bases outside the gene matches: 5.

V usage is TRBV29-1 and J usage is TRBJ1-1, with no clear D. Germline V gene sequence: CDR1 SQVTM, CDR2 ANQGSEA. CDR3 length equals 14 residues. V was pared by 5 bases and J by 5 bases, with 18 bases between. CDR3 DNA sequence: TGCAGCGTTCAACGTTTTATAGCGGGAACTGAAGCTTTCTTT. Its translation is CSVQRFIAGTEAFF. Using reference TRBV29-1 and TRBJ1-1 for the parts outside the CDR3, the full variable domain is SAVISQKPSRDICQRGTSLTIQCQVDSQVTMMFWYRQQPGQSLTLIATANQGSEATYESGFVIDKFPISRPNLTFSTLTVSNMSPEDSSIYLCSVQRFIAGTEAFFGQGTRLTVV.

This clone was seen more than once but under ten times. The chain has TRBV21-1 and TRBJ1-2; the table gives TRBD1 as D, unverified against the DNA. TRBV21-1 is a pseudogene segment. This CDR3 is built from 13 residues. The CDR3 DNA reads TGTGCCAGTTACAGGGGTGTGGACTATGGCTACACCTTC. Protein product: CASYRGVDYGYTF.

This rearrangement joins TRBV19 to TRBJ2-2; 12 nucleotides align to TRBD2. V lost 6 bases, J lost 6 bases, and 5 bases stayed unmatched. Germline CDR1 is LNHDA and CDR2 is SQIVND (reference sequence). The length of the CDR3 is 15 residues. DNA of the CDR3: TGTGCCAGTAGCGTACTAGCGGGAGGAGCCGGGGAGCTGTTTTTT. Its translation: CASSVLAGGAGELFF. The full variable domain, with the rest looked up from reference TRBV19 and TRBJ2-2, is DGGITQSPKYLFRKEGQNVTLSCEQNLNHDAMYWYRQDPGQGLRLIYYSQIVNDFQKGDIAEGYSVSREKKESFPLTVTSAQKNPTAFYLCASSVLAGGAGELFFGEGSRLTVL.

For this clone: This same CDR3 is encoded by further DNA sequences in the sample. The V call is TRBV4-1, the J call TRBJ2-1, with 11 bases matching TRBD2. From germline, CDR1 is MGHRA and CDR2 YSYEKL. The V segment lost 4 bases and the J segment 4 bases; nucleotides outside the gene matches: 3. The CDR3 is 15 residues long. The CDR3 here is CASSPGTSGYNEQFF. CDR3 DNA: TGCGCCAGCAGCCCTGGGACTAGCGGATACAATGAGCAGTTCTTC.

The chain is built from TRBV7-2 and TRBJ2-1; 7 bases are a match to TRBD1. CDR3 length: 15 residues. Germline V gene lookup returns CDR1 SGHTA and CDR2 FQGNSA. J lost 7 bases, V lost 4 bases, and 10 bases had no gene match. The CDR3, as DNA: TGTGCCAGCAGCTCACAGACAGGGCTGGGGAATGAGCAGTTCTTC. It specifies CASSSQTGLGNEQFF.

The genes are TRBV5-1 and TRBJ2-5, with 7 positions matching TRBD2. Trimming took 5 bases from V and 5 from J; bases not matched to a gene: 12. CDR1 and CDR2 (germline): SGHRS, YFSETQ. There are 15 residues in the CDR3. For the CDR3, the DNA is TGCGCCAGCAGACCCCTCGGGGGGACCGGGGAGACCCAGTACTTC. This gives the protein CASRPLGGTGETQYF.

The V and J genes are TRBV5-1 and TRBJ1-2; no clear D gene. CDR3 size: 14 residues. The V gene lost 1 base and the J gene lost 4 bases, with 11 bases spanning the gap. Per germline, CDR1 SGHRS and CDR2 YFSETQ. The CDR3 loop reads CASSLWAETYGYTF. The CDR3 DNA reads as TGCGCCAGCAGCTTGTGGGCAGAAACCTATGGCTACACCTTC.

The chain has TRBV10-1 and TRBJ1-1; D is unresolved. The CDR3 has 13 residues. CDR1 is WNHNN and CDR2 is SYGVQD in the germline V gene (reference sequence). V dropped 0 bases and J dropped 10 bases, with 12 bases sitting between them. The CDR3 reads CASSESSPVVAFF. CDR3 DNA sequence: TGCGCCAGCAGTGAGTCGAGCCCGGTGGTAGCTTTCTTT.

There are a few counts of this clone. Other DNA variants within this sample encode the same CDR3. The chain couples TRBV25-1 to TRBJ1-2; TRBD1 aligns across 7 bases. J lost 5 bases, V lost 1 base, and 4 bases had no gene match. Germline-derived CDR1 and CDR2 are MGHDK and SYGVNS. The CDR3 sequence is 14 residues long. The CDR3 DNA follows: TGTGCCAGCAGTGAATCGGGCAGGGGGTATGGCTACACCTTC. Protein: CASSESGRGYGYTF.

The chain links TRBV15 to TRBJ2-7, with 8 bases fitting TRBD1. With V trimmed by 7 bases and J by 6 bases, 8 bases remained unmatched. The CDR3 totals 13 residues. Germline V gene data show CDR1 as LNHNV and CDR2 as YYDKDF (reference sequence). The CDR3 loop reads CATTGQVASEQYF. The CDR3 DNA follows: TGTGCCACCACGGGACAGGTAGCTTCCGAGCAGTACTTC.

Points on this clone: Possible read error: a much larger clone is one base away. The sample has other DNA sequences that encode this CDR3 too. The chain's CDR3 is CSARYTDTQYF. In DNA, the CDR3 is TGCAGTGCTAGATACACAGATACGCAGTATTTT. The gene calls are TRBV20-1 and TRBJ2-3; the D is unclear. The germline CDR1 and CDR2 sequences are DFQATT and SNEGSKA (reference sequence). V lost 2 bases and J 2 bases, leaving 2 bases between the germline ends. There are 11 residues in the CDR3.

In the case of this clone: In the same sample, other DNA sequences code for this CDR3. J is TRBJ2-5 and V is TRBV18; either TRBD1 or TRBD2 may supply D (5 bases each). The germline CDR1 and CDR2 sequences are KGHSH and LQKENI. The length of the CDR3 is 12 residues. Trimming stripped 3 bases from V and 4 bases from J, with 6 bases between. In nucleotides, the CDR3 is TGTGCCAGCTCACCGAGGGGAGAGACCCAGTACTTC. It codes for CASSPRGETQYF.

V usage is TRBV29-1 and J usage is TRBJ1-3; tentatively, D is TRBD1 (6 bases). The CDR3 is 12 residues long. In germline, CDR1 is SQVTM, CDR2 ANQGSEA. V lost 5 bases and J 6 bases, leaving 11 bases between the germline ends. The chain's CDR3 is CSVSKGENTIYF. The CDR3 DNA is TGCAGCGTTTCTAAGGGGGAAAACACCATATATTTT. Full variable domain (missing parts from reference TRBV29-1 and TRBJ1-3): SAVISQKPSRDICQRGTSLTIQCQVDSQVTMMFWYRQQPGQSLTLIATANQGSEATYESGFVIDKFPISRPNLTFSTLTVSNMSPEDSSIYLCSVSKGENTIYFGEGSWLTVV.

A single count supports this clone. The chain joins TRBV9 to TRBJ1-2; D is possibly TRBD1 (6 bases). CDR1 and CDR2 from the germline V gene are SGDLS and YYNGEE. The CDR3 consists of 15 residues. V was clipped by 7 bases and J by 0 bases, with 16 bases between them. CDR3 nucleotides: TGTGCCAGCCCTCCCCGGACAGAGGCTAACTATGGCTACACCTTC. It encodes CASPPRTEANYGYTF.

V usage is TRBV7-9 and J usage is TRBJ2-5; 11 bases match TRBD2. The CDR3 length is 16 residues. Germline trimming cut 3 bases from V and 0 bases from J; bases unmatched to any gene: 3. Germline CDR1 reads SEHNR; CDR2 reads FQNEAQ (reference sequence). In DNA form, the CDR3 reads TGTGCCAGCAGCTTCGGGACTAGCGGTTACCAAGAGACCCAGTACTTC. Protein sequence: CASSFGTSGYQETQYF.

J is TRBJ2-2 and V is TRBV2, with no clear D. This CDR3 comprises 14 residues. In germline, CDR1 is SNHLY, CDR2 FYNNEI. V shed 7 bases and J shed 2 bases, with 11 bases lying between them. The CDR3 spells CASILARNTGELFF. CDR3 coding DNA: TGTGCCAGCATTCTGGCCCGTAACACCGGGGAGCTGTTTTTT.

This chain links TRBV5-1 with TRBJ2-7; TRBD1 aligns across 7 bases. The V gene's germline CDR1 is SGHRS and CDR2 YFSETQ. J was trimmed by 2 bases and V by 0 bases; bases with no gene match: 5. This CDR3 spans 15 amino acids. CDR3 nucleotide sequence: TGCGCCAGCAGCTTGGGCCCAGGGGGACCCTACGAGCAGTACTTC. Amino acid sequence: CASSLGPGGPYEQYF.

The gene calls are TRBV19 and TRBJ2-5; D ambiguous. V was pared by 3 bases and J by 1 base, with 12 bases between. Germline CDR1 is LNHDA and CDR2 is SQIVND (reference sequence). The CDR3 is 15 amino acids. The CDR3 region is CASSILTDPQETQYF. In DNA form, the CDR3 reads TGTGCCAGTAGTATCCTAACGGACCCCCAAGAGACCCAGTACTTC.

CDR3 nucleotides: TGTGCCAGCAGCCGGTCCGGGGGGGAGCTGTTTTTT. This translates into CASSRSGGELFF. This chain joins TRBV11-2 and TRBJ2-2; D call uncertain. V was pared by 5 bases and J by 8 bases, with 9 bases between. The CDR3 runs 12 residues. CDR1 SGHAT and CDR2 FQNNGV come from the germline V gene.